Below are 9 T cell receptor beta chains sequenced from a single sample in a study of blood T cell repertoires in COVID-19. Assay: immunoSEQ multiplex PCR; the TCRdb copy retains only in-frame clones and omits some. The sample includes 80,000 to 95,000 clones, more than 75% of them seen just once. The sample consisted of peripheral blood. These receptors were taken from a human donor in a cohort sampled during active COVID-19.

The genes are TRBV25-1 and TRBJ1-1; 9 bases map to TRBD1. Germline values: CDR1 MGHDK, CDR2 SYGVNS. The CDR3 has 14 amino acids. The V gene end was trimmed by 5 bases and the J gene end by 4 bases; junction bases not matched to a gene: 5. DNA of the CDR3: TGTGCCAGCAGTACAGGGGGCAGGATCACTGAAGCTTTCTTT. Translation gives CASSTGGRITEAFF.

The CDR3 DNA reads as TGTGCCAGCAGAAAATCAGGGGGCAAACACGAGCAGTACTTC. Amino acid sequence: CASRKSGGKHEQYF. The genes are TRBV27 and TRBJ2-7, with 8 bases identical to TRBD1. V dropped 6 bases and J dropped 5; count of bases not matched to a gene: 9. This CDR3 is 14 amino acids long. Germline CDR1 and CDR2: MNHEY and SMNVEV (reference sequence).

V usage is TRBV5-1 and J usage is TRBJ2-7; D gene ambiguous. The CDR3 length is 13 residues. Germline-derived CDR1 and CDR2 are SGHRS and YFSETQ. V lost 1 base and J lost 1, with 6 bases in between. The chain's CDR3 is CASSLTQSYEQYF. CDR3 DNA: TGCGCCAGCAGCTTGACGCAGTCCTACGAGCAGTACTTC.

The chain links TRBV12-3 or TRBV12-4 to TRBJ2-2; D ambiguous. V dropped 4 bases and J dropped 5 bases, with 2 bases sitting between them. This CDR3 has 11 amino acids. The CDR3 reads CASSSTGELFF. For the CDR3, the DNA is TGTGCCAGCAGTTCTACCGGGGAGCTGTTTTTT.

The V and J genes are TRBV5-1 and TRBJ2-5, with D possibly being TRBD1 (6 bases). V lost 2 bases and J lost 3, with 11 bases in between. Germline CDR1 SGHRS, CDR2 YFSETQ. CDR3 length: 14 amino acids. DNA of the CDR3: TGCGCCAGCAGCTTCGTGGGGGCCAAAGAGACCCAGTACTTC. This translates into CASSFVGAKETQYF.

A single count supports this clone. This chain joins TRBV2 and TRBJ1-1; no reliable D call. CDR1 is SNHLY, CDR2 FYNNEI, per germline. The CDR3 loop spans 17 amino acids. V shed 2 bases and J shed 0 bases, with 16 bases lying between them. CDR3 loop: CASSESLFGVMNTEAFF. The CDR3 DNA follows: TGTGCCAGCAGTGAAAGTTTGTTCGGGGTAATGAACACTGAAGCTTTCTTT.

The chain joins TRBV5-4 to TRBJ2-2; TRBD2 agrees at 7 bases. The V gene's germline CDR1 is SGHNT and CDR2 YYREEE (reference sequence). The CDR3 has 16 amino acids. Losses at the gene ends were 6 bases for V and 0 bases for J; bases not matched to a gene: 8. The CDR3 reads CASTLTSAANTGELFF. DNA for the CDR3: TGTGCCAGCACCCTTACTAGCGCCGCGAACACCGGGGAGCTGTTTTTT. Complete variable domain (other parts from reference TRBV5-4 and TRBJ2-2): ETGVTQSPTHLIKTRGQQVTLRCSSQSGHNTVSWYQQALGQGPQFIFQYYREEENGRGNFPPRFSGLQFPNYSSELNVNALELDDSALYLCASTLTSAANTGELFFGEGSRLTVL.

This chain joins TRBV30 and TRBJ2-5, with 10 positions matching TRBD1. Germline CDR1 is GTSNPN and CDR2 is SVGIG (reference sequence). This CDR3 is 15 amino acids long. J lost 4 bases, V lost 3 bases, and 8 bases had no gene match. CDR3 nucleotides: TGTGCCTGGAGCCGACAGGGGGCGTTTGGAGAGACCCAGTACTTC. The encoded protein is CAWSRQGAFGETQYF.

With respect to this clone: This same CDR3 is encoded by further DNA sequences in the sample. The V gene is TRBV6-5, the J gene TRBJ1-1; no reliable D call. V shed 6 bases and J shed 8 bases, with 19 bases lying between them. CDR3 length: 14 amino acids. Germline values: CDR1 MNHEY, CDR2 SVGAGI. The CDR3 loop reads CASSTRSSATEAFF. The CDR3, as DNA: TGTGCCAGCAGCACGCGGAGCTCAGCCACCGAAGCTTTCTTT.